Each of the 8 T cell receptor beta chains below was sequenced from the same sample in a study of tumor-infiltrating lymphocytes in primary liver carcinoma. Reverse transcription of about 500 ng total RNA with a constant-region primer produced TCR beta cDNA. Employing slightly modified ARM-PCR, three nested multiplex PCR rounds were run, and these gave rise to the TCR beta libraries. TRBV1-TRBV30 forward primers and a C-beta reverse primer were used in the first two PCR rounds, which each ran for about 10 cycles. Via MiXCR, TCRdb re-called the multiplex PCR reads, giving one row per CDR3 protein. This table has about 120,000 distinct CDR3 sequences, about two thirds appearing once. Investigators took RNA and DNA out together from 20-30 mg of unsorted bulk tissue. Sequencing was performed on tumor-adjacent normal liver tissue. Receptors were obtained from a woman aged 55-69 years with primary liver carcinoma and hepatitis B virus infection.

Note on this clonotype: One junction end disagrees with the germline gene, perhaps due to a read error. The chain links TRBV28 to TRBJ2-7; D unclear. Germline CDR1 reads MDHEN; CDR2 reads SYDVKM. The CDR3 sequence is 13 residues long. The CDR3 DNA sequence: TGTGCCAGCAGCTCTACTCTCTCCTACAAGCAGTACTTC. Protein: CASSSTLSYKQYF.

This rearrangement joins TRBV15 to TRBJ1-5; 8 nucleotides agree with TRBD1. This CDR3 spans 15 amino acids. V was clipped by 5 bases and J by 4 bases; unmatched bases: 7. CDR1 is LNHNV and CDR2 is YYDKDF in the germline V gene (reference sequence). In nucleotides, the CDR3 is TGTGCCACCAGCCCCAGGAGGACAGGGAATCAGCCCCAGCATTTT. Its translation is CATSPRRTGNQPQHF.

Comments on this clonotype: A junction boundary mismatches the germline segment, possibly from a read error. This sequence joins TRBV6-5 and TRBJ1-1; D remains ambiguous. From germline, CDR1 is MNHEY and CDR2 SVGAGI. The CDR3 runs to 14 residues. This chain's CDR3 is CASNDARVKTEASF. CDR3 bases: TGTGCCAGCAACGACGCAAGGGTGAAAACTGAAGCTTCCTTT.

Regarding this clonotype: This may come from a read error, since a much larger clone is one base off. The gene calls are TRBV6-4 and TRBJ2-1; 7 bases line up with TRBD2. Germline assignment: CDR1 MRHNA and CDR2 SNTAGT. The CDR3 is 16 residues long. CDR3 sequence (DNA): TGTGCCAGCTGTGAAGGTCGGCGGGGGAACTACAATGAGCAGTTCTTC. Translation gives CASCEGRRGNYNEQFF.

To note about this clonotype: A read error may produce the germline difference seen at one junction end. The chain combines TRBV5-1 with TRBJ2-1; D is perhaps TRBD1 (5 bases). CDR3 size: 15 residues. Germline V gene data show CDR1 as SGHRS and CDR2 as YFSETQ. CDR3: CASSLGGHSYIEELF. In nucleotides, the CDR3 is TGCGCCAGCAGCTTGGGGGGCCATTCCTACATTGAGGAGCTCTTC.

V and J are TRBV13 and TRBJ2-1; no firm D call. The CDR3 has 16 residues. Germline loops: CDR1 PRHDT, CDR2 FYEKMQ (reference sequence). The ends were cut back, 5 bases at V and 13 bases at J, with 27 bases in the middle. The CDR3 here is CASSLSLTSFYNVQFF. DNA of the CDR3: TGTGCCAGCAGCCTCTCCCTTACCAGCTTCTACAATGTACAGTTCTTC.

This chain uses TRBV19 with TRBJ2-1; 12 bases are shared with TRBD2. The CDR3 runs 17 residues. The ends lost 7 bases at V and 6 bases at J; junction bases unmatched: 13. Germline CDR1 is LNHDA and CDR2 is SQIVND (reference sequence). In DNA, the CDR3 is TGTGCCAGTACCCCCTCATCGCTAGCGGGAGGGGGCAATGAGCAGTTCTTC. The encoded protein is CASTPSSLAGGGNEQFF.

Note on this clonotype: This likely comes from a read error, as the CDR3 has no conserved phenylalanine or tryptophan at its end. No DNA is shown, since the ends of the CDR3 on it are uncertain; the CDR3 is the one TCRdb lists. V gene TRBV28 combines with J gene TRBJ2-7; the table gives TRBD1 as D, unverified against the DNA. Inclusive of both ends, the CDR3 amounts to 13 amino acids. Germline V CDR1 and CDR2: MDHEN, SYDVKM. CDR3 region: CASRHDRPYEQSL.